Listed here are 27 T cell receptor beta chains from one sample, sequenced in a study of radiation and T cells in renal cell carcinoma. As to treatment: treatment-naive control, cytoreductive nephrectomy. Assay used: immunoSEQ multiplex PCR; TCRdb lists only in-frame clones, some missing. The sample carries 15,000 to 17,000 clones, 55% to 60% recorded once. Sequences were derived from tumor tissue, sampled from a patient whose treatment was nephrectomy without radiotherapy. The source is a man aged 50 or older with renal cell carcinoma.

The chain employs TRBV5-1 and TRBJ1-1; D possibly corresponds to TRBD1 (6 bases). CDR1 SGHRS and CDR2 YFSETQ come from the germline V gene. The CDR3 contains 13 residues. With 7 bases removed from V and 4 bases from J, the gap between germline ends came to 14 bases. CDR3 bases: TGCGCCAGCGGGGGGCCCTTCGGCACTGAAGCTTTCTTT. Residues: CASGGPFGTEAFF. Using reference TRBV5-1 and TRBJ1-1 for the parts outside the CDR3, the full variable domain is KAGVTQTPRYLIKTRGQQVTLSCSPISGHRSVSWYQQTPGQGLQFLFEYFSETQRNKGNFPGRFSGRQFSNSRSEMNVSTLELGDSALYLCASGGPFGTEAFFGQGTRLTVV.

The CDR3 bases are TGTGCCAGCAGCTTAGGGGCGGCCCGAGGATCTGGGGCCAACGTCCTGACTTTC. Its translation is CASSLGAARGSGANVLTF. The chain has TRBV7-6 and TRBJ2-6; no clear D. The V and J ends lost 1 base and 1 base respectively, with 14 bases between them. The V gene's germline CDR1 is SGHVS and CDR2 FNYEAQ. This CDR3 contains 18 residues.

This clone was seen only a few times. The rearrangement links TRBV6-5 to TRBJ1-4, with TRBD1 matching over 8 bases. Germline trimming cut 5 bases from V and 7 bases from J; bases unmatched to any gene: 9. Germline V gene lookup returns CDR1 MNHEY and CDR2 SVGAGI. The length of the CDR3 is 15 residues. CDR3 DNA sequence: TGTGCCAGCAGTCCAGAGGACAGGGACGGTGAAAAACTGTTTTTT. Its protein is CASSPEDRDGEKLFF.

The CDR3 sequence is CASAKGTRNTEAFF. The CDR3 DNA reads as TGTGCCAGCGCGAAAGGGACGCGGAACACTGAAGCTTTCTTT. V usage is TRBV28 and J usage is TRBJ1-1, with D tentatively TRBD1 (5 bases). CDR3 length: 14 residues. V lost 8 bases and J 1 base, leaving 14 bases between the germline ends. The germline V gene has CDR1 MDHEN and CDR2 SYDVKM. The full variable domain, rest sourced from reference TRBV28 and TRBJ1-1, is DVKVTQSSRYLVKRTGEKVFLECVQDMDHENMFWYRQDPGLGLRLIYFSYDVKMKEKGDIPEGYSVSREKKERFSLILESASTNQTSMYLCASAKGTRNTEAFFGQGTRLTVV.

This rearrangement joins TRBV4-1 to TRBJ2-5; 7 nucleotides match TRBD2. Germline-derived CDR1 and CDR2 are MGHRA and YSYEKL. V shed 0 bases, J shed 5 bases, and the junction held 3 bases outside the gene matches. The CDR3 runs 14 residues. The CDR3 here is CASSQDGGRETQYF. In nucleotides, the CDR3 is TGCGCCAGCAGCCAAGACGGGGGGAGGGAGACCCAGTACTTC.

This clone was seen more than once but under ten times. This chain links TRBV9 with TRBJ1-1; the D gene is possibly TRBD1 (5 bases). Trimming took off 3 bases at V and 3 bases at J, with 9 bases between the two ends. Per the germline V gene, CDR1 is SGDLS and CDR2 is YYNGEE. The CDR3 length is 13 residues. The CDR3 sequence is CASSGEGYTEAFF. CDR3 nucleotide sequence: TGTGCCAGCAGCGGAGAGGGGTACACTGAAGCTTTCTTT.

This clone has a handful of counts. The chain couples TRBV10-3 to TRBJ1-1; D is perhaps TRBD1 (5 bases). There are 14 residues in the CDR3. Deletions cut 10 bases from V and 4 bases from J, with 19 bases between. Germline V gene sequence: CDR1 ENHRY, CDR2 SYGVKD. CDR3 DNA: TGTGCCAGCAGACTGACGCAGGGAGGCACTGAAGCTTTCTTT. Its translation is CASRLTQGGTEAFF.

The chain links TRBV6-1 to TRBJ1-1; D gene ambiguous. Trimming took off 6 bases at V and 8 bases at J, with 7 bases between the two ends. This CDR3 contains 10 residues. Germline CDR1 MNHNS, CDR2 SASEGT. CDR3 residues: CASRDSEAFF. The CDR3 DNA reads as TGTGCCAGCAGGGACTCCGAAGCTTTCTTT.

The gene calls are TRBV15 and TRBJ2-5; D is ambiguous. Germline V gene sequence: CDR1 LNHNV, CDR2 YYDKDF (reference sequence). CDR3 size: 15 residues. V lost 1 base to trimming and J lost 1 base, with 10 bases between them. CDR3 sequence reads: CATSRAQRPQETQYF. The DNA for the CDR3 is TGTGCCACCAGCAGAGCCCAGAGGCCCCAAGAGACCCAGTACTTC.

This chain connects TRBV2 to TRBJ2-7; the match to TRBD2 covers 7 bases. The CDR3 is 17 residues long. J lost 7 bases, V lost 3 bases, and 18 bases had no gene match. Per germline, CDR1 SNHLY and CDR2 FYNNEI. CDR3 coding DNA: TGTGCCAGCAGTGACCAGTTGGGACTACAGAGTCCGGGGGAGCAGTACTTC. It is translated as CASSDQLGLQSPGEQYF.

V is TRBV29-1 and J is TRBJ2-7; D is possibly TRBD2 (5 bases). Germline-derived CDR1 and CDR2 are SQVTM and ANQGSEA. V gave up 3 bases and J gave up 3 bases, with 6 bases separating them. The CDR3 is made up of 11 amino acids. The CDR3 nucleotides are TGCAGCGTTGACGGGAACTACGAGCAGTACTTC. This gives the protein CSVDGNYEQYF.

The chain combines TRBV15 with TRBJ2-3; D is perhaps TRBD1 or TRBD2 (5 bases each). The V and J ends lost 3 bases and 4 bases respectively, with 14 bases between them. This CDR3 comprises 15 residues. The germline V gene encodes CDR1 LNHNV and CDR2 YYDKDF (reference sequence). The CDR3 nucleotides are TGTGCCACCAGCAGGGGACCCCGTGGGGCAGATACGCAGTATTTT. The encoded protein is CATSRGPRGADTQYF.

The chain links TRBV27 to TRBJ2-1, with TRBD2 matching 10 bases. Unmatched junction bases numbered 14, after V lost 5 bases and J lost 10 bases. The CDR3 loop spans 16 amino acids. Germline V gene data show CDR1 as MNHEY and CDR2 as SMNVEV (reference sequence). The CDR3 spells CASSVLTSGAPREQFF. Here the CDR3 DNA reads TGTGCCAGCAGTGTGCTTACTAGCGGGGCCCCCAGGGAGCAGTTCTTC.

This rearrangement joins TRBV7-2 to TRBJ2-5; D is ambiguous. CDR3 size: 15 residues. V gave up 1 base and J gave up 1 base, with 10 bases separating them. Germline V lookup: CDR1 SGHTA, CDR2 FQGNSA. CDR3 coding DNA: TGTGCCAGCAGCTTAGGTACTCGTTCCCAAGAGACCCAGTACTTC. It specifies CASSLGTRSQETQYF.

Only a few counts were recorded for this clone. The rearrangement uses TRBV9 and TRBJ1-2, with 7 bases lining up with TRBD1. This CDR3 region has 15 residues. Germline CDR1 SGDLS, CDR2 YYNGEE. V was pared by 4 bases and J by 5 bases, with 11 bases of the junction left unmatched. The CDR3: CASSPVTRDSYGYTF. CDR3 nucleotide sequence: TGTGCCAGCAGCCCCGTCACGCGGGACAGTTATGGCTACACCTTC. The complete variable domain, with remaining parts taken from reference TRBV9 and TRBJ1-2, reads DSGVTQTPKHLITATGQRVTLRCSPRSGDLSVYWYQQSLDQGLQFLIQYYNGEERAKGNILERFSAQQFPDLHSELNLSSLELGDSALYFCASSPVTRDSYGYTFGSGTRLTVV.

This sequence joins TRBV25-1 and TRBJ1-5; TRBD1 matches 9 bases. Trimming cost V 2 bases and J 6 bases; bases outside gene matches: 2. CDR3 size: 14 residues. In germline, CDR1 is MGHDK, CDR2 SYGVNS. CDR3 sequence reads: CASSEGTGSQPQHF. The CDR3, as DNA: TGTGCCAGCAGTGAAGGGACAGGGAGTCAGCCCCAGCATTTT.

This chain links TRBV30 with TRBJ2-3, with no clear D. Germline V lookup: CDR1 GTSNPN, CDR2 SVGIG (reference sequence). Trimming removed 0 bases from V and 3 bases from J, with 10 bases in between. This CDR3 spans 14 amino acids. The CDR3 bases are TGTGCCTGGAGTGTAAGGCTAGAAACAGATACGCAGTATTTT. Translation: CAWSVRLETDTQYF.

V gene TRBV6-5 combines with J gene TRBJ2-7; D is perhaps TRBD1 or TRBD2 (5 bases each). V dropped 10 bases and J dropped 2 bases, with 21 bases sitting between them. CDR3 length: 15 amino acids. The germline V gene has CDR1 MNHEY and CDR2 SVGAGI. Written as DNA, the CDR3 is TGTGCCACCATAGGCCGGGGCGACGGAGCCTACGAGCAGTACTTC. Protein product: CATIGRGDGAYEQYF.

The rearrangement uses TRBV9 and TRBJ2-2; D may match TRBD1 or TRBD2 (5 bases each). The CDR3 is made up of 14 amino acids. The germline CDR1 and CDR2 sequences are SGDLS and YYNGEE. V lost 5 bases to trimming and J lost 1 base, with 9 bases between them. Written as DNA, the CDR3 is TGTGCCAGCAGGGGGGAAGTGAACACCGGGGAGCTGTTTTTT. Residues: CASRGEVNTGELFF.

J is TRBJ2-3 and V is TRBV6-6; TRBD2 agrees at 9 bases. This CDR3 spans 15 amino acids. V was clipped by 3 bases and J by 2 bases; unmatched bases: 3. Germline loops: CDR1 MNHNY, CDR2 SVGAGI (reference sequence). This CDR3 reads CASSYAGGDTDTQYF. CDR3 sequence (DNA): TGTGCCAGCAGTTATGCGGGGGGGGACACAGATACGCAGTATTTT.

This clone showed up just a few times. The V call is TRBV5-1, the J call TRBJ2-1; D gene ambiguous. Germline V gene sequence: CDR1 SGHRS, CDR2 YFSETQ. V lost 0 bases and J 0 bases, leaving 4 bases between the germline ends. The CDR3 sequence is 14 residues long. Here the CDR3 reads CASSLVDSYNEQFF. The DNA for the CDR3 is TGCGCCAGCAGCTTGGTGGACTCCTACAATGAGCAGTTCTTC.

This clone has only a few counts. This sequence joins TRBV7-9 and TRBJ1-4; the D is unclear. This CDR3 comprises 15 residues. The V gene lost 1 base and the J gene lost 5 bases, with 11 bases spanning the gap. Germline V gene lookup returns CDR1 SEHNR and CDR2 FQNEAQ (reference sequence). The CDR3 sequence: CASSLVQNTNEKLFF. The CDR3 bases are TGTGCCAGCAGCTTAGTCCAGAATACCAATGAAAAACTGTTTTTT. Full variable domain (rest looked up from reference TRBV7-9 and TRBJ1-4): DTGVSQNPRHKITKRGQNVTFRCDPISEHNRLYWYRQTLGQGPEFLTYFQNEAQLEKSRLLSDRFSAERPKGSFSTLEIQRTEQGDSAMYLCASSLVQNTNEKLFFGSGTQLSVL.

The chain joins TRBV19 to TRBJ1-2, with a weak D call TRBD1 (5 bases). The CDR3 has 15 amino acids. With 0 bases removed from V and 4 bases from J, the gap between germline ends came to 12 bases. Germline lookup yields CDR1 LNHDA and CDR2 SQIVND (reference sequence). CDR3 sequence (DNA): TGTGCCAGTAGTATAGAGCAGGGCATCAGCTATGGCTACACCTTC. Its protein product is CASSIEQGISYGYTF.

The V gene is TRBV5-1, the J gene TRBJ2-7; the D gene is possibly TRBD2 (7 bases). Germline CDR1 is SGHRS and CDR2 is YFSETQ. This CDR3 region has 15 residues. Trimming pared 4 bases from V and 6 bases from J, leaving 20 bases between. The CDR3 reads CASSTEGGGTREQYF. In DNA form, the CDR3 reads TGCGCCAGCAGCACGGAGGGGGGAGGGACCCGCGAGCAGTACTTC.

About this clone: A far bigger clonotype differs at one base, so this is likely a read error. The chain uses TRBV5-8 and TRBJ1-1; weak D call: TRBD1 (5 bases). Germline lookup yields CDR1 SGHTS and CDR2 YDEGEE. Trimming shortened V by 0 bases and J by 4 bases, and 10 bases separated the two germline ends. The CDR3 length is 14 residues. This CDR3 is CASSLAGRGTEAFF. The CDR3 nucleotides read TGTGCCAGCAGCTTGGCAGGGAGAGGCACTGAAGCTTTCTTT. Supplemented by reference TRBV5-8 and TRBJ1-1, the full variable domain reads EAGVTQSPTHLIKTRGQQATLRCSPISGHTSVYWYQQALGLGLQFLLWYDEGEERNRGNFPPRFSGRQFPNYSSELNVNALELEDSALYLCASSLAGRGTEAFFGQGTRLTVV.

By frequency in the sample, this clone is medium-sized. This chain connects TRBV7-2 to TRBJ2-1; D is undetermined. The germline V and J ends were trimmed by 1 base and 8 bases, with 3 bases remaining between them. The CDR3 is 11 amino acids. The V gene's germline CDR1 is SGHTA and CDR2 FQGNSA. For the CDR3, the DNA is TGTGCCAGCAGCTTAGTTGATGAGCAGTTCTTC. This translates into CASSLVDEQFF.

This clone qualifies as medium-sized. The V and J genes are TRBV18 and TRBJ2-5, with D unresolved. The CDR3 extends over 14 amino acids. The germline V gene has CDR1 KGHSH and CDR2 LQKENI. The V gene lost 2 bases and the J gene lost 3 bases, with 10 bases spanning the gap. The CDR3 DNA reads as TGTGCCAGCTCACCAGTGGGGAACGAAGAGACCCAGTACTTC. Its translation is CASSPVGNEETQYF.